These 30 T cell receptor beta chains were all obtained from the same sample, sequenced in a study of OX40 agonist ivuxolimab in advanced cancers. Sequencing was performed with immunoSEQ multiplex PCR; in TCRdb, only in-frame clones are kept and a portion is missing. The table includes more than 25,000 clones, about 84% detected once. This specimen consisted of CD4+ or CD8+ T cells sorted from blood, obtained in a trial of the OX40 agonist ivuxolimab. All receptors come from an adult with an advanced solid tumor such as melanoma, head and neck, liver or kidney cancer.

The table lists this clone with a few counts. Other DNA sequences in this specimen translate into the identical CDR3. The genes are TRBV5-1 and TRBJ2-1; a possible D gene is TRBD2 (5 bases). Trimming removed 3 bases from V and 3 bases from J, with 10 bases in between. Germline V gene data show CDR1 as SGHRS and CDR2 as YFSETQ. CDR3 length: 14 amino acids. Here the CDR3 DNA reads TGCGCCAGCAGCTCGGCGGGTGGCTACAATGAGCAGTTCTTC. Residues: CASSSAGGYNEQFF. The full variable domain, rest sourced from reference TRBV5-1 and TRBJ2-1, is KAGVTQTPRYLIKTRGQQVTLSCSPISGHRSVSWYQQTPGQGLQFLFEYFSETQRNKGNFPGRFSGRQFSNSRSEMNVSTLELGDSALYLCASSSAGGYNEQFFGPGTRLTVL.

This chain connects TRBV6-5 to TRBJ2-7, with D unclear. The CDR3 runs to 14 residues. Germline values: CDR1 MNHEY, CDR2 SVGAGI. V shed 2 bases and J shed 0 bases, with 8 bases lying between them. CDR3: CASSYGGASYEQYF. CDR3 DNA: TGTGCCAGCAGTTACGGCGGCGCCTCCTACGAGCAGTACTTC.

This clone was seen once. The chain couples TRBV9 to TRBJ1-3; D is ambiguous. V lost 0 bases and J lost 0, with 10 bases in between. The CDR3 length is 16 residues. Per germline, CDR1 SGDLS and CDR2 YYNGEE. The CDR3 DNA is TGTGCCAGCAGCGTAGACGGCAGGAGCTCTGGAAACACCATATATTTT. Its translation is CASSVDGRSSGNTIYF.

This clone occurred once. The chain combines TRBV6-5 with TRBJ2-7, with 9 bases fitting TRBD1. V trimming: 6 bases; J trimming: 4 bases; junction bases outside the gene matches: 4. In germline, CDR1 is MNHEY, CDR2 SVGAGI. The CDR3 length is 13 residues. The CDR3 DNA reads as TGTGCCAGCAGCGCGACAGGGGGTTACGAGCAGTACTTC. Translation gives CASSATGGYEQYF.

The chain has TRBV11-2 and TRBJ2-7, with D perhaps TRBD2 (6 bases). Germline-derived CDR1 and CDR2 are SGHAT and FQNNGV. Trimming took off 4 bases at V and 2 bases at J, with 15 bases between the two ends. The CDR3 runs to 15 residues. The CDR3 is CASSSRVGRAYEQYF. The CDR3, as DNA: TGTGCCAGCAGCTCGAGGGTCGGGAGAGCCTACGAGCAGTACTTC. The whole variable domain, remainder taken from reference TRBV11-2 and TRBJ2-7, is EAGVAQSPRYKIIEKRQSVAFWCNPISGHATLYWYQQILGQGPKLLIQFQNNGVVDDSQLPKDRFSAERLKGVDSTLKIQPAKLEDSAVYLCASSSRVGRAYEQYFGPGTRLTVT.

The J gene is TRBJ1-5, the V gene TRBV7-2, with a weak D call TRBD1 (5 bases). CDR3 length: 14 residues. With 1 base removed from V and 2 bases from J, the gap between germline ends came to 6 bases. Germline values: CDR1 SGHTA, CDR2 FQGNSA. The CDR3 DNA sequence: TGTGCCAGCAGCTTAGGACAGCGCAATCAGCCCCAGCATTTT. Translating gives CASSLGQRNQPQHF.

The chain combines TRBV20-1 with TRBJ1-2; D unresolved. The CDR3 extends over 11 amino acids. Trimming removed 4 bases from V and 5 bases from J, with 8 bases in between. CDR1 and CDR2 (germline): DFQATT, SNEGSKA (reference sequence). As DNA, the CDR3 is TGCAGTGCTACCCAAGGGTATGGCTACACCTTC. As protein: CSATQGYGYTF.

This clone was observed a single time. The rearrangement links TRBV4-2 to TRBJ2-1, with D possibly TRBD2 on 5 matching bases. Trimming removed 0 bases at V and 0 bases at J, with 18 bases between. The CDR3 runs 19 residues. The V gene's germline CDR1 is LGHNA and CDR2 YNFKEQ. Here the CDR3 DNA reads TGTGCCAGCAGCCAAGATGGGCTAGCCCTCCTTGTCTCCTACAATGAGCAGTTCTTC. It yields the protein CASSQDGLALLVSYNEQFF.

The V call is TRBV6-1, the J call TRBJ2-5, with TRBD1 matching over 7 bases. The length of the CDR3 is 15 residues. CDR1 is MNHNS and CDR2 is SASEGT in the germline V gene. Trimming at V came to 4 bases and at J to 1 base, leaving 6 bases not matched to a gene. CDR3 sequence (DNA): TGTGCCAGCAGTGTCGACGGACAGGTCCAAGAGACCCAGTACTTC. It specifies CASSVDGQVQETQYF.

The gene calls are TRBV27 and TRBJ1-1; tentative D call: TRBD1 (6 bases). This CDR3 contains 13 residues. CDR1 is MNHEY and CDR2 is SMNVEV in the germline V gene (reference sequence). Trimming took off 5 bases at V and 8 bases at J, with 15 bases between the two ends. The CDR3 sequence: CASSTIHRAEAFF. The CDR3 DNA follows: TGTGCCAGCAGTACGATACACAGGGCCGAAGCTTTCTTT.

The genes are TRBV2 and TRBJ2-3, with 9 bases matching TRBD1. The junction had 6 bases not matched to a gene; V was cut back by 4 bases and J by 1 base. The germline CDR1 and CDR2 sequences are SNHLY and FYNNEI. The CDR3 is made up of 16 amino acids. CDR3 residues: CASSGNRGRRTDTQYF. In nucleotides, the CDR3 is TGTGCCAGCAGTGGGAACAGGGGGCGCCGCACAGATACGCAGTATTTT.

The J gene is TRBJ1-1, the V gene TRBV19; D is undetermined. This CDR3 region has 13 residues. V shed 5 bases and J shed 1 base, with 8 bases lying between them. Looked up from germline, CDR1 is LNHDA and CDR2 is SQIVND (reference sequence). The CDR3 loop is CASSSPENTEAFF. CDR3 nucleotides: TGTGCCAGTAGTTCCCCGGAGAACACTGAAGCTTTCTTT.

V usage is TRBV7-6 and J usage is TRBJ2-1; 10 bases line up with TRBD2. V was clipped by 3 bases and J by 8 bases; unmatched bases: 4. The CDR3 loop spans 14 amino acids. Germline loops: CDR1 SGHVS, CDR2 FNYEAQ. CDR3 protein: CASSLGLAGDEQFF. As DNA, the CDR3 is TGTGCCAGCAGCTTGGGCCTAGCGGGAGATGAGCAGTTCTTC.

In DNA, the CDR3 is TGTGCCAGCAGCTATCAAAGTGGGGAGACCCAGTACTTC. Its translation is CASSYQSGETQYF. This chain connects TRBV9 to TRBJ2-5; D uncertain. Trimming shortened V by 4 bases and J by 5 bases, and 12 bases separated the two germline ends. The CDR3 is 13 amino acids. Germline CDR1 is SGDLS and CDR2 is YYNGEE.

The CDR3: CASSLSSRPGIDTQYF. The CDR3 DNA reads TGTGCCAGCAGCTTGAGTAGCCGTCCGGGCATAGATACGCAGTATTTT. J is TRBJ2-3 and V is TRBV11-2; D is ambiguous. CDR1 and CDR2 from the germline V gene are SGHAT and FQNNGV. The CDR3 runs to 16 residues. Deletions cut 3 bases from V and 5 bases from J, with 18 bases between.

This rearrangement joins TRBV21-1 to TRBJ1-6; the table's D call, TRBD1, was not checked against the DNA. TRBV21-1 represents a pseudogene. The CDR3 consists of 13 residues. CDR3 bases: TGTGCCAGCAACCGGGACATAAATTCACCCCTCCACTTT. Amino acids: CASNRDINSPLHF.

The chain recombines TRBV6-5 with TRBJ2-1, with D possibly matching TRBD1 (6 bases). Germline V lookup: CDR1 MNHEY, CDR2 SVGAGI. Trimming shortened V by 8 bases and J by 3 bases, and 11 bases separated the two germline ends. The CDR3 totals 13 residues. CDR3 DNA sequence: TGTGCCAGCGGGTCCAGGGGCTACAATGAGCAGTTCTTC. Its protein product is CASGSRGYNEQFF.

This chain links TRBV5-6 with TRBJ1-1, with D uncertain. Trimming stripped 4 bases from V and 0 bases from J, with 4 bases between. Germline values: CDR1 SGHDT, CDR2 YYEEEE. The length of the CDR3 is 12 residues. Here the CDR3 DNA reads TGTGCCAGCAGCATCATGAACACTGAAGCTTTCTTT. This codes for CASSIMNTEAFF.

The gene calls are TRBV14 and TRBJ1-1; D uncertain. Germline CDR1 is SGHDN and CDR2 is FVKESK. The V and J ends lost 0 bases and 5 bases respectively, with 4 bases between them. The CDR3 covers 12 residues. In nucleotides, the CDR3 is TGTGCCAGCAGCCAAGACAGGACTGAAGCTTTCTTT. Residues: CASSQDRTEAFF.

CDR3 in DNA: TGTGCCAGCACCAGGGAGAATTTTAATGAAAAACTGTTTTTT. Protein sequence: CASTRENFNEKLFF. This chain joins TRBV6-1 and TRBJ1-4; D possibly corresponds to TRBD1 (5 bases). The V gene lost 7 bases and the J gene lost 4 bases, with 13 bases spanning the gap. The CDR3 is 14 amino acids. CDR1 is MNHNS, CDR2 SASEGT, per germline.

The chain links TRBV28 to TRBJ2-7; 9 bases fit TRBD2. This CDR3 has 14 residues. V lost 6 bases and J lost 7; bases outside the gene matches: 10. The V gene's germline CDR1 is MDHEN and CDR2 SYDVKM. The CDR3 nucleotides read TGTGCCAGCAGGCCTAGCGGGACCCTAGTTGAGCAGTACTTC. Translating it yields CASRPSGTLVEQYF. The whole variable domain, filled in from reference TRBV28 and TRBJ2-7, reads DVKVTQSSRYLVKRTGEKVFLECVQDMDHENMFWYRQDPGLGLRLIYFSYDVKMKEKGDIPEGYSVSREKKERFSLILESASTNQTSMYLCASRPSGTLVEQYFGPGTRLTVT.

The chain employs TRBV15 and TRBJ2-7, with 8 bases aligning to TRBD2. Trimming took 0 bases from V and 4 from J; bases not matched to a gene: 5. Germline CDR1 LNHNV, CDR2 YYDKDF (reference sequence). The CDR3 loop spans 15 amino acids. The CDR3 here is CATSRDRGLGYEQYF. The CDR3 bases are TGTGCCACCAGCAGAGATAGGGGACTAGGATACGAGCAGTACTTC.

The rearrangement joins TRBV12-5 to TRBJ2-7; 8 nucleotides line up with TRBD1. The CDR3 spans 15 residues. Germline assignment: CDR1 LGHNT and CDR2 FRNRAP. J was trimmed by 3 bases and V by 7 bases; bases with no gene match: 11. As DNA, the CDR3 is TGTGCTAGTGCAGGCCACGGGACAGGTCACTACGAGCAGTACTTC. It specifies CASAGHGTGHYEQYF. The whole variable domain, remainder taken from reference TRBV12-5 and TRBJ2-7, is DARVTQTPRHKVTEMGQEVTMRCQPILGHNTVFWYRQTMMQGLELLAYFRNRAPLDDSGMPKDRFSAEMPDATLATLKIQPSEPRDSAVYFCASAGHGTGHYEQYFGPGTRLTVT.

The chain couples TRBV5-1 to TRBJ1-2, with TRBD1 as a possible D gene (6 bases). Trimming took off 4 bases at V and 6 bases at J, with 13 bases between the two ends. Germline CDR1 SGHRS, CDR2 YFSETQ. This CDR3 comprises 13 residues. CDR3 bases: TGCGCCAGCAGCGCGATGGGACAAAATGGCTACACCTTC. It specifies CASSAMGQNGYTF.

The V and J genes are TRBV4-2 and TRBJ2-1; D is tentatively TRBD1 or TRBD2 (5 bases each). CDR1 and CDR2 (germline): LGHNA, YNFKEQ. CDR3 length: 13 amino acids. Trimming pared 3 bases from V and 10 bases from J, leaving 13 bases between. CDR3 loop: CASSQPGTTEQFF. CDR3 sequence (DNA): TGTGCCAGCAGCCAGCCGGGGACGACGGAGCAGTTCTTC.

The chain is built from TRBV4-1 and TRBJ2-5; D is undetermined. The CDR3 is 14 residues long. The V gene's germline CDR1 is MGHRA and CDR2 YSYEKL. V shed 8 bases and J shed 4 bases, with 17 bases lying between them. CDR3 protein: CASGLKEKGETQYF. The DNA for the CDR3 is TGCGCCAGCGGTTTGAAGGAGAAGGGAGAGACCCAGTACTTC.

This sequence joins TRBV19 and TRBJ2-7; no definite D call. The V gene lost 1 base and the J gene lost 0 bases, with 10 bases spanning the gap. The length of the CDR3 is 15 residues. Germline CDR1 is LNHDA and CDR2 is SQIVND (reference sequence). In DNA, the CDR3 is TGTGCCAGTAGTATAGGTAAAGGGCCCTCCTACGAGCAGTACTTC. It encodes CASSIGKGPSYEQYF. The whole variable domain, filled in from reference TRBV19 and TRBJ2-7, reads DGGITQSPKYLFRKEGQNVTLSCEQNLNHDAMYWYRQDPGQGLRLIYYSQIVNDFQKGDIAEGYSVSREKKESFPLTVTSAQKNPTAFYLCASSIGKGPSYEQYFGPGTRLTVT.

This clone was observed a handful of times. This chain uses TRBV7-2 with TRBJ1-5, with D possibly matching TRBD1 (6 bases). V lost 1 base and J 3 bases, leaving 10 bases between the germline ends. This CDR3 has 15 amino acids. Germline CDR1 reads SGHTA; CDR2 reads FQGNSA. CDR3 sequence: CASSLVPGANQPQHF. The DNA for the CDR3 is TGTGCCAGCAGCTTAGTACCAGGGGCCAATCAGCCCCAGCATTTT.

V and J are TRBV5-6 and TRBJ1-4, with 7 bases fitting TRBD1. Trimming at V came to 0 bases and at J to 4 bases, leaving 9 bases not matched to a gene. CDR3 length: 17 amino acids. CDR1 and CDR2 (germline): SGHDT, YYEEEE. The chain's CDR3 is CASSLGMTGRHNEKLFF. DNA for the CDR3: TGTGCCAGCAGCTTGGGGATGACAGGGCGACATAATGAAAAACTGTTTTTT.

V usage is TRBV4-1 and J usage is TRBJ2-7; D not certain. The germline V gene encodes CDR1 MGHRA and CDR2 YSYEKL. The V end was cut by 0 bases, the J end by 0 bases, with 6 bases between. This CDR3 region has 14 residues. The CDR3 region has the DNA TGCGCCAGCAGCCAAGAGCGGCTCTCCTACGAGCAGTACTTC. Its protein is CASSQERLSYEQYF.